The rows below give T cell receptor beta chains drawn from one sample of a study of glioma-infiltrating T cells after dendritic cell vaccination. Only in-frame clones appear in the TCRdb table, and some are missing; sequencing was by immunoSEQ multiplex PCR. Altogether tens of thousands of clones are present, around nine tenths being singletons, with the ten largest covering roughly 12%. The sequencing here drew on blood, taken after dendritic cell vaccination. The receptors were sampled from a human donor with glioblastoma. Each CDR3 is given with its conserved first and last residue. D genes are given only for firm matches. The size entry is marked missing in some rows and otherwise reads once, few, many or a size class.

cdr3_aa	cdr3_nt	v_call	d_call	j_call	clone_size
CASSGRANTGELFF	TGTGCTAGTAGCGGGAGGGCGAACACCGGGGAGCTGTTTTTT	TRBV7-7	TRBD2	TRBJ2-2	once
CASSVNDIRSYEQYF	TGTGCCAGTAGTGTTAATGATATACGCTCCTACGAGCAGTACTTC	TRBV19	NA	TRBJ2-7	once
CASCLGSTGGDYGYTF	TGTGCAAGTTGCTTAGGGTCTACAGGGGGCGACTATGGCTACACCTTC	TRBV12-2	NA	TRBJ1-2	NA
CASSLDRAAYGYTF	TGTGCCAGCAGCTTGGACAGGGCCGCCTATGGCTACACCTTC	TRBV5-4	NA	TRBJ1-2	few
CASSLGPGVGTEAFF	TGTGCCAGCAGCCTGGGACCGGGAGTAGGCACTGAAGCTTTCTTT	TRBV5-4	NA	TRBJ1-1	NA
CASSFQGKNYGYTF	TGTGCCAGCAGCTTCCAGGGAAAAAACTATGGCTACACCTTC	TRBV7-2	NA	TRBJ1-2	NA
CASSPRRGLTEAFF	TGTGCCAGCAGTCCACGGCGGGGTTTGACTGAAGCTTTCTTT	TRBV6-5	NA	TRBJ1-1	NA
CASSSGPRDGYTF	TGTGCCAGCAGCTCCGGCCCCAGGGATGGCTACACCTTC	TRBV7-2	NA	TRBJ1-2	NA
CASSLVLLGGNYEQYF	TGTGCCAGCAGTTTAGTTTTGTTAGGAGGGAACTACGAGCAGTACTTC	TRBV28	NA	TRBJ2-7	once
CASSLEGQPWGNQPQHF	TGTGCCAGCAGCTTGGAGGGACAACCCTGGGGCAATCAGCCCCAGCATTTT	TRBV5-6	NA	TRBJ1-5	NA
CASSTRGGGNQPQHF	TGTGCCAGTAGTACCCGGGGGGGCGGCAATCAGCCCCAGCATTTT	TRBV19	NA	TRBJ1-5	NA
CSTDRVGGTEAFF	TGCAGCACTGACAGGGTAGGGGGCACTGAAGCTTTCTTT	TRBV29-1	TRBD1	TRBJ1-1	NA
CASSFTENGYGYTF	TGTGCCAGCAGCTTTACGGAGAATGGATATGGCTACACCTTC	TRBV5-8	NA	TRBJ1-2	NA
CASSFRGSGAYEQYF	TGTGCCAGCAGCTTTCGAGGTAGCGGGGCCTACGAGCAGTACTTC	TRBV5-4	TRBD2	TRBJ2-7	once
CASSGIRDRGKTFF	TGTGCCAGCAGTGGGATCCGGGACAGGGGGAAAACTTTCTTT	TRBV25-1	TRBD1	TRBJ1-1	NA
CASREGRGGNTIYF	TGTGCCAGTAGAGAGGGCCGTGGGGGAAACACCATATATTTT	TRBV19	NA	TRBJ1-3	medium-sized
CASSLRWGQVDTEAFF	TGTGCCAGCAGCTTACGCTGGGGGCAGGTGGACACTGAAGCTTTCTTT	TRBV7-2	NA	TRBJ1-1	few
CSAETSGVRTDTQYF	TGCAGCGCTGAGACTAGCGGGGTTCGCACAGATACGCAGTATTTT	TRBV29-1	TRBD2	TRBJ2-3	few
CASSSDTTGYGYTF	TGCGCCAGCAGCTCGGACACTACCGGGTATGGCTACACCTTC	TRBV4-3	NA	TRBJ1-2	NA
CASSPDRYQETQYF	TGTGCCAGCAGCCCCGACAGGTACCAAGAGACCCAGTACTTC	TRBV2	NA	TRBJ2-5	NA
CSVELALGTDTQYF	TGCAGCGTTGAACTAGCGTTGGGGACAGATACGCAGTATTTT	TRBV29-1	NA	TRBJ2-3	NA
CASSQQSRVNQPQHF	TGCGCCAGCAGTCAACAAAGCAGGGTTAATCAGCCCCAGCATTTT	TRBV23-1	NA	TRBJ1-5	NA
CASSTTLGSEAFF	TGCGCCAGCTCCACCACCTTAGGGAGTGAAGCTTTCTTT	TRBV5-1	NA	TRBJ1-1	NA
CASSRQGKNTEAFF	TGTGCCAGCAGTCGACAGGGAAAGAACACTGAAGCTTTCTTT	TRBV6-5	TRBD1	TRBJ1-1	NA
CASSRWTPYNSPLHF	TGTGCCAGCAGCCGGTGGACACCTTATAATTCACCCCTCCACTTT	TRBV5-4	NA	TRBJ1-6	few
CASSQGQDSYNEQFF	TGCGCCAGCAGCCAAGGTCAGGACTCCTACAATGAGCAGTTCTTC	TRBV4-1	NA	TRBJ2-1	NA
CASSWTAGGAEAFF	TGTGCCAGCAGTTGGACGGCGGGCGGAGCTGAAGCTTTCTTT	TRBV6-5	NA	TRBJ1-1	NA
CASRGLTYNEQFF	TGTGCCAGCAGGGGACTAACCTACAATGAGCAGTTCTTC	TRBV6-5	TRBD2	TRBJ2-1	NA
CASSLYSGYGYTF	TGTGCCAGCAGTTTATATTCAGGGTATGGCTACACCTTC	TRBV27	NA	TRBJ1-2	NA
CASSELRGADGYTF	TGTGCCAGCAGTGAACTGCGGGGGGCGGATGGCTACACCTTC	TRBV6-5	NA	TRBJ1-2	NA
CASSQVKDSPTQYF	TGTGCCAGCAGCCAAGTAAAAGACTCCCCAACGCAGTATTTT	TRBV4-2	NA	TRBJ2-3	NA
CASSLGERSNEQYF	TGTGCCAGCAGCCTCGGGGAGAGATCCAACGAGCAGTACTTC	TRBV7-6	NA	TRBJ2-7	NA
CASSIILGRGGAYNEQFF	TGTGCCAGTAGTATTATTTTGGGGCGCGGGGGGGCCTACAATGAGCAGTTCTTC	TRBV19	TRBD2	TRBJ2-1	NA
CASSIGEQDFRWHATNEKLFF	TGTGCCAGTAGTATAGGTGAGCAGGACTTCAGGTGGCACGCAACTAATGAAAAACTGTTTTTT	TRBV19	NA	TRBJ1-4	NA
CASSEEVQRGSWGTDTQYF	TGTGCCAGCAGTGAAGAGGTTCAGCGGGGGTCCTGGGGCACAGATACGCAGTATTTT	TRBV2	TRBD2	TRBJ2-3	NA
CASSFRDRPNSPLHF	TGTGCCAGCAGCTTTAGGGACAGGCCCAATTCACCCCTCCACTTT	TRBV9	TRBD1	TRBJ1-6	NA
CASSLVVWEGITEAFF	TGTGCCAGCAGCTTAGTTGTGTGGGAGGGAATCACTGAAGCTTTCTTT	TRBV7-2	NA	TRBJ1-1	NA
CASSPLVGVRQETQYF	TGTGCCAGCTCACCATTGGTAGGAGTCCGTCAAGAGACCCAGTACTTC	TRBV18	NA	TRBJ2-5	NA
CASSLEGTSYEQYF	TGCGCCAGCAGCTTGGAAGGGACAAGCTACGAGCAGTACTTC	TRBV5-1	NA	TRBJ2-7	NA
CASSLAQGNEQFF	TGTGCCAGCAGCTTAGCGCAGGGAAATGAGCAGTTCTTC	TRBV7-2	NA	TRBJ2-1	few
CASSLWSRYTEAFF	TGTGCCAGCAGCTTGTGGTCACGGTACACTGAAGCTTTCTTT	TRBV5-6	NA	TRBJ1-1	NA
CASSLELTNTEAFF	TGTGCCAGCAGCTTAGAGCTCACCAACACTGAAGCTTTCTTT	TRBV7-2	NA	TRBJ1-1	NA
CASISDRANEKLFF	TGTGCCAGTATCTCGGACAGGGCTAATGAAAAACTGTTTTTT	TRBV19	TRBD1	TRBJ1-4	NA
CASSLGRGGDEQFF	TGCGCCAGCAGCTTGGGGCGGGGGGGAGATGAGCAGTTCTTC	TRBV5-1	TRBD2	TRBJ2-1	NA
CASSLVGTTTDTQYF	TGCGCCAGCAGCTTGGTTGGTACTACCACAGATACGCAGTATTTT	TRBV5-1	NA	TRBJ2-3	NA
CATSGAGITDTQYF	TGTGCCACGAGCGGGGCGGGAATCACAGATACGCAGTATTTT	TRBV15	TRBD2	TRBJ2-3	once
CAWSLGASEAFF	TGTGCCTGGAGTCTGGGGGCATCGGAAGCTTTCTTT	TRBV30	NA	TRBJ1-1	NA
CSGTQGVVAFF	TGCAGCGGTACACAGGGAGTGGTAGCTTTCTTT	TRBV29-1	NA	TRBJ1-1	NA
CASSPVQRRDYGYTF	TGTGCCAGCAGTCCCGTCCAGCGTCGGGACTATGGCTACACCTTC	TRBV6-6	NA	TRBJ1-2	NA
CASSEKGHLQETQYF	TGCGCCAGCAGTGAGAAGGGACACCTACAAGAGACCCAGTACTTC	TRBV10-1	NA	TRBJ2-5	NA
CASKASGQETQYF	TGTGCCAGCAAGGCTAGCGGCCAAGAGACCCAGTACTTC	TRBV7-2	TRBD2	TRBJ2-5	NA
CASSGGSDTQYF	TGCGCCAGCAGTGGAGGCTCAGATACGCAGTATTTT	TRBV10-2	NA	TRBJ2-3	NA
CASSLDSYGYTF	TGTGCCAGCAGCTTAGATAGCTATGGCTACACCTTC	TRBV11-3	NA	TRBJ1-2	NA
CASSLAPAGGLNEQFF	TGCGCCAGCAGCTTGGCTCCAGCGGGAGGGTTGAATGAGCAGTTCTTC	TRBV5-1	TRBD2	TRBJ2-1	once
CASSTTGTSYNEQFF	TGCGCCAGCAGCACCACAGGGACCTCCTACAATGAGCAGTTCTTC	TRBV5-1	NA	TRBJ2-1	NA